This entry lists 9 T cell receptor beta chains sequenced from one sample in a study of cytomegalovirus exposure and HLA in healthy donors (dated by TCRdb to about 2017). Receptor amplification or capture employed the immunoSEQ multiplex PCR assay. For the multiplex PCR, a mixture combining 60 forward primers for TCR Vbeta segments and 13 reverse primers for TCR Jbeta segments was used. The table was pulled from immuneACCESS by TCRdb, which kept in-frame rearrangements only. Such tables lose some clones; where checked, under half of the loss comes from unresolved V genes, and the rest has no known cause. This sample has 270,000 or so clones in its table, and more than 80% of those were observed once. Jointly, the top ten make up around 4% of the sample. The sample consisted of PBMCs. These receptors came from a man in his forties in good health and CMV-seropositive.

Only one count was recorded for this clone. V and J are TRBV28 and TRBJ2-4; 8 positions match TRBD2. Trimming cost V 3 bases and J 8 bases; bases outside gene matches: 15. Germline CDR1 is MDHEN and CDR2 is SYDVKM. The CDR3 spans 17 residues. In nucleotides, the CDR3 is TGTGCCAGCAGTTTCGCCCGGCTAGCGGGTTCGGGGGACATTCAGTACTTC. Translated: CASSFARLAGSGDIQYF. Full variable domain (remainder filled in from reference TRBV28 and TRBJ2-4): DVKVTQSSRYLVKRTGEKVFLECVQDMDHENMFWYRQDPGLGLRLIYFSYDVKMKEKGDIPEGYSVSREKKERFSLILESASTNQTSMYLCASSFARLAGSGDIQYFGAGTRLSVL.

This sequence joins TRBV30 and TRBJ1-1, with D uncertain. CDR3 length: 12 residues. V gave up 4 bases and J gave up 5 bases, with 11 bases separating them. The germline V gene has CDR1 GTSNPN and CDR2 SVGIG (reference sequence). CDR3 coding DNA: TGTGCCTGGATTGACCCCGGGACTGAAGCTTTCTTT. Its protein product is CAWIDPGTEAFF.

A single count supports this clone. The chain combines TRBV5-1 with TRBJ2-5; D gene unclear. Looked up from germline, CDR1 is SGHRS and CDR2 is YFSETQ. This CDR3 has 12 residues. Between the trimmed V and J ends, which lost 2 bases and 2 bases, there was a span of 4 bases. This CDR3 reads CASSFYQETQYF. The DNA for the CDR3 is TGCGCCAGCAGCTTTTATCAAGAGACCCAGTACTTC.

The chain carries TRBV30 and TRBJ2-5; 12 nucleotides agree with TRBD2. The J call could be wrong; TRBJ2-7 is a better fit for the DNA end. Looked up from germline, CDR1 is GTSNPN and CDR2 is SVGIG (reference sequence). The CDR3 is 16 residues long. The CDR3 is CAWSYYRTSGNYEQYF. The CDR3 DNA sequence: TGTGCCTGGAGTTATTACCGGACTAGCGGGAACTACGAGCAGTACTTC.

This chain links TRBV9 with TRBJ2-3; tentative D call: TRBD1 (5 bases). The CDR3 is 14 amino acids. The germline V gene encodes CDR1 SGDLS and CDR2 YYNGEE. The germline V and J ends were trimmed by 4 bases and 4 bases, with 13 bases remaining between them. CDR3 in DNA: TGTGCCAGCAGCACTCGACAGATCTCAGATACGCAGTATTTT. Translated: CASSTRQISDTQYF.

The chain recombines TRBV29-1 with TRBJ1-2; 9 bases match TRBD1. The CDR3 spans 14 residues. The trim removed 6 bases at V and 7 bases at J, leaving 12 bases unmatched. Germline CDR1 reads SQVTM; CDR2 reads ANQGSEA. The CDR3 DNA sequence: TGCAGCGTAAAAACCGGGACAGGGACGTCTGGCTACACCTTC. As protein: CSVKTGTGTSGYTF.

This chain links TRBV5-1 with TRBJ2-7; TRBD1 matches at 7 bases. V lost 6 bases, J lost 3 bases, and 3 bases stayed unmatched. CDR3 length: 12 amino acids. Germline V gene data show CDR1 as SGHRS and CDR2 as YFSETQ. The CDR3 region is CASTGQYYEQYF. The DNA of the CDR3 is TGCGCCAGCACGGGACAGTACTACGAGCAGTACTTC.

This clone appeared a few times. This rearrangement joins TRBV6-1 to TRBJ1-5; D is perhaps TRBD1 (6 bases). Trimming took 6 bases from V and 4 from J, leaving 16 bases between them. CDR1 is MNHNS, CDR2 SASEGT, per germline. The length of the CDR3 is 15 residues. CDR3 nucleotides: TGTGCCAGCAGATTTACACAGGGCGCTAATCAGCCCCAGCATTTT. This encodes CASRFTQGANQPQHF.

CDR3 region: CASSQSLAGAGETQYF. The DNA of the CDR3 is TGCGCCAGCAGCCAATCCTTGGCGGGAGCGGGAGAGACCCAGTACTTC. The rearrangement joins TRBV4-1 to TRBJ2-5; TRBD2 aligns across 7 bases. Germline V gives CDR1 MGHRA, CDR2 YSYEKL. There are 16 residues in the CDR3. With 2 bases clipped from V and 4 bases from J, the junction kept 10 bases outside the gene matches.